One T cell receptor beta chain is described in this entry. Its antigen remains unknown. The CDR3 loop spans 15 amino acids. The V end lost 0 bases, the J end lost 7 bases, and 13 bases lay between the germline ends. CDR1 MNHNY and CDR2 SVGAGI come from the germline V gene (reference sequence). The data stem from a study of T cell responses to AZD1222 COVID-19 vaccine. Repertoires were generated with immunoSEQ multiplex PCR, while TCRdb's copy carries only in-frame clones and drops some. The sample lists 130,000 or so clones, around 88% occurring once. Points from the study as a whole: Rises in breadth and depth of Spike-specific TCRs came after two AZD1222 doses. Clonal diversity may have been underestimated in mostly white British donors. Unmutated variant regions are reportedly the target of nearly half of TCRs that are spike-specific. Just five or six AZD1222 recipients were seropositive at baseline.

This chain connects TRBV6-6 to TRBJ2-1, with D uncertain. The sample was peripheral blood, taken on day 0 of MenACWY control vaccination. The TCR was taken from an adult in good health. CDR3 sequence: CASSYSRSGDNEQFF. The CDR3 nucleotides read TGTGCCAGCAGTTACTCGAGGTCAGGAGATAATGAGCAGTTCTTC.